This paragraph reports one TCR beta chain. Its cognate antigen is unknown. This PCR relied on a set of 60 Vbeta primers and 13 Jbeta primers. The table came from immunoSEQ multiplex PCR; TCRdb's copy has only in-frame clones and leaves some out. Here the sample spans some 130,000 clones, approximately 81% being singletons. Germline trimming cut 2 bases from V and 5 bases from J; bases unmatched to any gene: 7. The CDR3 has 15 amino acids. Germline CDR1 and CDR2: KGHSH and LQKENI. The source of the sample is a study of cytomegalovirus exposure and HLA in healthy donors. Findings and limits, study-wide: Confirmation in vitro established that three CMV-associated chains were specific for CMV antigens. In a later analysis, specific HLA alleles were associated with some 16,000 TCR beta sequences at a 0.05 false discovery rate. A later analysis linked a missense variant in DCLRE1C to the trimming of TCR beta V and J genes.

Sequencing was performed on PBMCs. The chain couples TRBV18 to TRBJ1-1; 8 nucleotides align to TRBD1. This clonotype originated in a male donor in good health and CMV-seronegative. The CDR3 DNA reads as TGTGCCAGCTCACCAATCCCTCGACAGGGGACTGAAGCTTTCTTT. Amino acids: CASSPIPRQGTEAFF.